This T cell receptor (beta chain) was sequenced in a study of T cell therapy after organ transplantation. Overall study findings and caveats: Post-therapy CD8 clonality change correlated inversely with pretherapy clonality. Low CD8+ T cell yield possibly reduced coverage, hiding nonresponder expansions.

Of note for this clone: Its target is not known.

TCRdb's copy holds only in-frame clones and misses some; the assay was immunoSEQ multiplex PCR. The sample includes about 50,000 clones, less than 95% seen only once; the top ten take around 3.1%. This material consisted of CD8+ T cells from blood, taken before autologous CMV-specific T cell therapy. This sequence originates from a human patient who had received a solid organ transplant and had CMV disease.

CDR3 DNA: TGTGCCAGCAGCTTAGGCTTAGCCGAAGGTATTGGCAATGAGCAGTTCTTC. This gives the protein CASSLGLAEGIGNEQFF. The J gene is TRBJ2-1, the V gene TRBV11-3, with D unresolved. The CDR3 has 17 residues. Germline V gene sequence: CDR1 SGHNT, CDR2 YENEEA. V lost 1 base to trimming and J lost 6 bases, with 19 bases between them.